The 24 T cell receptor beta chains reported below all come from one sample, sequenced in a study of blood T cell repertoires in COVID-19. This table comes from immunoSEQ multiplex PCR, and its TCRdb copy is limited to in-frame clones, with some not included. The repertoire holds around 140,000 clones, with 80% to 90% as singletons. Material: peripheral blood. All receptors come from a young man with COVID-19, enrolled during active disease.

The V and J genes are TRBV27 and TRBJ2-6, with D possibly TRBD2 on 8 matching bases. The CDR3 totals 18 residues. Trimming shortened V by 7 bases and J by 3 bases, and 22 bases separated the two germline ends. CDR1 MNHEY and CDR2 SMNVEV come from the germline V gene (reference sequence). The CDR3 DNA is TGTGCCAGCAAAGCGGGAGAGGGGGCGATCCATGGGGCCAACGTCCTGACTTTC. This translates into CASKAGEGAIHGANVLTF.

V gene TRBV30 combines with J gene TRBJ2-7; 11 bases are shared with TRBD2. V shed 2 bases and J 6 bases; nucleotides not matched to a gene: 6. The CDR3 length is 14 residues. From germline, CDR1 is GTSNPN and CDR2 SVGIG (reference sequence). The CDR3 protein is CAWSKLAGVSEQYF. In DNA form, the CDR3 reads TGTGCCTGGAGTAAACTAGCGGGAGTATCCGAGCAGTACTTC.

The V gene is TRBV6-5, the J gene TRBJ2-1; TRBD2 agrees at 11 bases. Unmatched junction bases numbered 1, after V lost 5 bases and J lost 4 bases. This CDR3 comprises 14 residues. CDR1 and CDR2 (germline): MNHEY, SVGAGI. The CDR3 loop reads CASSTSGSYNEQFF. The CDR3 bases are TGTGCCAGCAGTACTAGCGGGAGTTACAATGAGCAGTTCTTC.

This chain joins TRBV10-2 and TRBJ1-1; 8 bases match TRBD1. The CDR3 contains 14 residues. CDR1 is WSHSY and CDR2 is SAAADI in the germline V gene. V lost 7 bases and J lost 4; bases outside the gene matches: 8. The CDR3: CASTSGQVSTEAFF. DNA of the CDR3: TGCGCCAGCACTTCGGGACAGGTGAGCACTGAAGCTTTCTTT.

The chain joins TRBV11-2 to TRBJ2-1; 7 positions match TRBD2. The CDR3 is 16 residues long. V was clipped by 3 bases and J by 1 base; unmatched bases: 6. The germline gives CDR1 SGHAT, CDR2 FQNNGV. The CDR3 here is CASSFLWEGSYNEQFF. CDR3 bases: TGTGCCAGCAGCTTTTTGTGGGAGGGGTCCTACAATGAGCAGTTCTTC.

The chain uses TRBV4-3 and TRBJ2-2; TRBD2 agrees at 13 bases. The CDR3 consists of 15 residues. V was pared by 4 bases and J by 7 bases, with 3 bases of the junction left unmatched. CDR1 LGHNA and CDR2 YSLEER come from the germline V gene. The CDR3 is CASSRGTSGDGELFF. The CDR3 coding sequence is TGCGCCAGCAGCCGCGGGACTAGCGGGGACGGGGAGCTGTTTTTT.

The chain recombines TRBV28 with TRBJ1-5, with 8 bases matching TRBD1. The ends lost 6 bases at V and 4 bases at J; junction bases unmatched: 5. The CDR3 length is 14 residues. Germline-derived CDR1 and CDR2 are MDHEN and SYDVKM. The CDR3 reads CASSPTGVNQPQHF. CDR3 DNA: TGTGCCAGCAGCCCGACAGGGGTGAATCAGCCCCAGCATTTT.

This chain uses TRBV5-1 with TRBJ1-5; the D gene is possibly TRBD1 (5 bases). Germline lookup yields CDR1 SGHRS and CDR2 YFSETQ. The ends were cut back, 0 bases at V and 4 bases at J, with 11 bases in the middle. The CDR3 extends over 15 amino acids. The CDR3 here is CASSLAAGQNQPQHF. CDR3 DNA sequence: TGCGCCAGCAGCTTGGCGGCAGGGCAGAATCAGCCCCAGCATTTT.

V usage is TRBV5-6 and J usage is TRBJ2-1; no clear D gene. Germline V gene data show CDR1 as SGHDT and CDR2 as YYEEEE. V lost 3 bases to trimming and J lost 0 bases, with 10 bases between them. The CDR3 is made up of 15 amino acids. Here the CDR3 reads CASSSALGSYNEQFF. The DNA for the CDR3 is TGTGCCAGCAGCTCGGCGCTAGGCTCCTACAATGAGCAGTTCTTC.

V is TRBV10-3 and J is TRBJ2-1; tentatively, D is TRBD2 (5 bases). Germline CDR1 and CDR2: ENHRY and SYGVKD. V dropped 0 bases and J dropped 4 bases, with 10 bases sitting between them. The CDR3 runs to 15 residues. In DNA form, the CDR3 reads TGTGCCATCAGTGAGTCGAGGGAGAGTTACAATGAGCAGTTCTTC. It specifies CAISESRESYNEQFF.

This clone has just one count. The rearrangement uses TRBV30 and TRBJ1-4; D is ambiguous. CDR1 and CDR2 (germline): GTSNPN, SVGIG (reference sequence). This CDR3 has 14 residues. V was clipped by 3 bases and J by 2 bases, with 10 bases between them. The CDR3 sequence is CAWRRFGTNEKLFF. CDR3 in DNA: TGTGCCTGGAGGAGGTTTGGGACTAATGAAAAACTGTTTTTT.

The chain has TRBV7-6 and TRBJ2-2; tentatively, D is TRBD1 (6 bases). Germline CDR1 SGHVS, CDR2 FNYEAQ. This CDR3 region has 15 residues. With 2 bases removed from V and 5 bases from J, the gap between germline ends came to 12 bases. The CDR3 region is CASSLSPGHTGELFF. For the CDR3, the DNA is TGTGCCAGCAGCTTATCCCCGGGACATACCGGGGAGCTGTTTTTT.

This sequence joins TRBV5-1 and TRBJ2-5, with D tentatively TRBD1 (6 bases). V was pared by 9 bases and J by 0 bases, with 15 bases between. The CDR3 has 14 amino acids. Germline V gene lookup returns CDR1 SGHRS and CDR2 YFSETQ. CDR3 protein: CATNRGTNQETQYF. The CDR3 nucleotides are TGCGCCACCAATCGAGGGACAAACCAAGAGACCCAGTACTTC.

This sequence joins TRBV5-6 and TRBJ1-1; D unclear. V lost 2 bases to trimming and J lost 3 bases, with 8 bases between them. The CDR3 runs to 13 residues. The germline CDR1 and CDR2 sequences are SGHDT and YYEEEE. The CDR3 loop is CASSFLGDTEAFF. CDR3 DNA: TGTGCCAGCAGCTTCTTGGGAGACACTGAAGCTTTCTTT.

DNA of the CDR3: TGTGCCAGCAGCCCCGTCCCAGATACGCAGTATTTT. Residues: CASSPVPDTQYF. The chain has TRBV7-9 and TRBJ2-3; D gene unclear. V was clipped by 5 bases and J by 4 bases, with 7 bases between them. The CDR3 sequence is 12 residues long. Germline V gene lookup returns CDR1 SEHNR and CDR2 FQNEAQ (reference sequence).

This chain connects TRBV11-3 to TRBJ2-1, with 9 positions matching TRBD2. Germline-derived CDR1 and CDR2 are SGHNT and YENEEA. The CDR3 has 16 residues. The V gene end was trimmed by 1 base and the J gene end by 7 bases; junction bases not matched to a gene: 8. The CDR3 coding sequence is TGTGCCAGCAGCTTAGGTGCGGGAGGGGGGATGAATGAGCAGTTCTTC. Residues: CASSLGAGGGMNEQFF.

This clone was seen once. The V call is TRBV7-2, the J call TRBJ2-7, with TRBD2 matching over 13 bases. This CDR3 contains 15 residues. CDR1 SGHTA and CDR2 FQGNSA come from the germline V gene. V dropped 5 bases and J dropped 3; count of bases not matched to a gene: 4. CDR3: CASSTGLAGRYEQYF. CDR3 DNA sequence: TGTGCCAGCAGCACGGGACTAGCGGGACGCTACGAGCAGTACTTC.

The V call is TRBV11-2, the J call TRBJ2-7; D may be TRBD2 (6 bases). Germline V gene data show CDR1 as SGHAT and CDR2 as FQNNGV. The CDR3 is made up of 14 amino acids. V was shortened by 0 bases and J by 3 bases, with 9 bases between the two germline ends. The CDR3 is CASSLERGSYEQYF. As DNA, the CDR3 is TGTGCCAGCAGCTTAGAGCGGGGTAGCTACGAGCAGTACTTC.

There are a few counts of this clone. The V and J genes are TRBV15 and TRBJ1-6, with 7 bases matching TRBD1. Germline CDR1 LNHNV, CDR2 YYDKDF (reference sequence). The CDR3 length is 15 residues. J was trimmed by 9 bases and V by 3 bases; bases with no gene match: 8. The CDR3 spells CATSRETGWSSPLHF. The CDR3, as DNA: TGTGCCACCAGCAGGGAGACAGGGTGGAGTTCACCCCTCCACTTT.

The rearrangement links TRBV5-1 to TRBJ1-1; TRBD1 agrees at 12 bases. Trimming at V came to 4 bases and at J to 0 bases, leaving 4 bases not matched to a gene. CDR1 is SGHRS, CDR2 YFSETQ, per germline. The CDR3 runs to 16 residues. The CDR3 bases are TGCGCCAGCAGCCCCCGGGACAGGGGGCTGAACACTGAAGCTTTCTTT. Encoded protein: CASSPRDRGLNTEAFF.

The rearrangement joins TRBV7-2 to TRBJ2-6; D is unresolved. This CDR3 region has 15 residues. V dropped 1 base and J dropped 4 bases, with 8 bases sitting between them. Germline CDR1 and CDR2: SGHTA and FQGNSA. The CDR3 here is CASSLEQYGANVLTF. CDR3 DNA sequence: TGTGCCAGCAGCTTAGAACAGTACGGGGCCAACGTCCTGACTTTC.

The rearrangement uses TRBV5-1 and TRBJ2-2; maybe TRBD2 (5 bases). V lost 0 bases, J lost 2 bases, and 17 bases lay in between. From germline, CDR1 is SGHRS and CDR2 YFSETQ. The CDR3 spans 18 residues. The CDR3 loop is CASSLALAHIKNTGELFF. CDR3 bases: TGCGCCAGCAGCTTGGCTCTAGCACACATCAAAAACACCGGGGAGCTGTTTTTT. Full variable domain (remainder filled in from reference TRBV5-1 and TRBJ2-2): KAGVTQTPRYLIKTRGQQVTLSCSPISGHRSVSWYQQTPGQGLQFLFEYFSETQRNKGNFPGRFSGRQFSNSRSEMNVSTLELGDSALYLCASSLALAHIKNTGELFFGEGSRLTVL.

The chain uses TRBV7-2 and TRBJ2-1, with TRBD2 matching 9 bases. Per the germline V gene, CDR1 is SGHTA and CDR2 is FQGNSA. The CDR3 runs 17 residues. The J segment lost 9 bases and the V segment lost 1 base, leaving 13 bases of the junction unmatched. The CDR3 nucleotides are TGTGCCAGCAGCTTAGTGGGTGGCTGGCCAGCGGGAGGTGAGCAGTTCTTC. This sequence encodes CASSLVGGWPAGGEQFF.

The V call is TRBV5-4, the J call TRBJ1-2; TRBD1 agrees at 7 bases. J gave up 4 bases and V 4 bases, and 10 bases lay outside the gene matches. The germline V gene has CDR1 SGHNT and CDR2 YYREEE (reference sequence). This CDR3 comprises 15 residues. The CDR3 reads CASSTGDSLSYGYTF. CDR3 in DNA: TGTGCCAGCAGCACCGGGGACAGCTTATCCTATGGCTACACCTTC.